This T cell receptor (beta chain) was found in a study of T cell responses to AZD1222 COVID-19 vaccine (dated by TCRdb to the early 2020s). Notes on the research overall: AZD1222 recipients given second doses at about 4 weeks or at about 12 weeks were pooled, since spike-specific TCR depth and breadth were not found to differ between the two schedules. Trial participants were enrolled by age into subgroups of 18-55, 56-69 and 70-plus years, and around 140, 26 and 57 TCR-sequenced participants, respectively, were included in these subgroups. A total of 233 trial participants underwent TCR sequencing, of whom approximately 210 received two doses of AZD1222 and some 25 received two doses of the MenACWY control vaccine.

Broader findings and caveats from the paper: A significant rise in spike-specific TCR breadth and depth was observed after two AZD1222 doses relative to day 0 and relative to MenACWY recipients. Conclusions about previously exposed vaccinees are limited, since just five or six AZD1222 recipients were seropositive for SARS-CoV-2 at baseline. Participants were mostly white British, with more females than males. The authors suggested clonal diversity may have been underestimated. Nearly half of unique spike-specific TCRs reportedly recognized epitopes outside regions mutated in the B.1.351 and B.1.1.7 variants. Because no day 14 peak-response samples were available, the repertoires could be characterized only after the peak T cell response. The whole spike protein was spanned by vaccine-associated CD4 TCRs, and dominant responses were seen in regions 160-218 and 743-854. The 56-69-year group was small, and its depth increase did not reach significance, likely because of low power.

V ends up 2 bases short and J 4 bases short, with an unmatched junction base count of 3. CDR1 is given as LGHDT and CDR2 as YNNKEL, both from the germline V gene (reference sequence). From the cysteine through the phenylalanine, the CDR3 covers 14 amino acids. Only the CDR3 portion is preserved as DNA: 42 bases, with reading frame beginning at the first base. The CDR3 regions of human TCRbeta chains were subjected to immunosequencing. The authors' analysis ran thus. TCRs in the repertoires were matched against a reference library of SARS-CoV-2-specific TCRs that had been generated with the MIRA antigen-specificity platform. Breadth was defined as the fraction of unique TCRs that were SARS-CoV-2-associated. Depth was defined as the fraction of total T cells that were SARS-CoV-2-associated. Each spike-specific TCR was assigned to its reactive spike region and to a CD4 or CD8 class using the MIRA data. Log10-transformed breadth and depth values were compared by one-way ANOVA with Sidak's multiple comparisons tests. TCRdb holds this immuneACCESS table with in-frame rearrangements only. Some clones are missing; in checked studies, unresolved V genes explain under half, and the rest has no known cause. Clonal size and the V and J genes are those of that table, whereas D and trimming came from the DNA. The sample table records roughly 56,000 clones; around 85% of these occur just once. The ten largest clones capture less than 15% of the sample.

The time point label, as the study defines it: baseline before first vaccination. Vaccinee samples came from UK trials COV001 and COV002, including a single-blind randomized controlled phase 2/3 trial of AZD1222 (ChAdOx1 nCoV-19) in healthy adults. Trial participant PBMC samples were collected at day 0 and day 28 after the second dose for TCRbeta chain sequencing. This clone was detected once. The target of this receptor is not known. No per-base quality is available; no much larger clone lies one base away. The source is an adult in good health. This chain is built from TRBV3-1 (or the pseudogene TRBV3-2) and TRBJ2-5; 8 central nucleotides agree with TRBD1. Source: peripheral blood, taken on day 0 of AZD1222 vaccination. Read as DNA, the sequence is TGTGCCAGCAGCCAATTACAGGGGGGAGAGACCCAGTACTTC. It translates to CASSQLQGGETQYF.